Below are 24 T cell receptor beta chains sequenced from a single sample in a study of blood T cells in healthy people across ages. Primed by a sample-barcoded 5' primer and a J-beta primer mix, a second PCR proceeded for about 6 to 11 cycles. A single record per CDR3 protein comes from TCRdb applying MiXCR to the 5' RACE reads. The table has 1,300,000 or so distinct CDR3 sequences, approximately 59% seen once; the top ten hold over 5%. Sequences were obtained from blood. These receptors were taken from a man aged 18 to 30 in good health.

The chain links TRBV6-1 to TRBJ2-1; TRBD2 aligns across 8 bases. Trimming at V came to 7 bases and at J to 1 base, leaving 12 bases not matched to a gene. Germline values: CDR1 MNHNS, CDR2 SASEGT. This CDR3 region has 17 residues. The CDR3: CASTGGSGVYSYNEQFF. CDR3 sequence (DNA): TGTGCCAGCACGGGTGGTAGCGGGGTTTATTCCTACAATGAGCAGTTCTTC.

The V and J genes are TRBV6-6 and TRBJ2-2; D is uncertain. The CDR3 extends over 13 amino acids. The V and J ends lost 0 bases and 5 bases respectively, with 4 bases between them. The germline V gene has CDR1 MNHNY and CDR2 SVGAGI (reference sequence). CDR3 in DNA: TGTGCCAGCAGTTACTCGATGACCGGGGAGCTGTTTTTT. This sequence encodes CASSYSMTGELFF.

This chain joins TRBV6-5 and TRBJ2-7; a weak D match, TRBD1 (6 bases). CDR1 and CDR2 (germline): MNHEY, SVGAGI. V lost 5 bases and J 6 bases, leaving 8 bases between the germline ends. The CDR3 runs 11 residues. The CDR3 loop is CASSTGFEQYF. As DNA, the CDR3 is TGTGCCAGCAGTACAGGGTTCGAGCAGTACTTC.

V usage is TRBV2 and J usage is TRBJ2-2; D tentatively reads TRBD1 or TRBD2 (5 bases each). Germline values: CDR1 SNHLY, CDR2 FYNNEI. This CDR3 has 15 amino acids. Trimming took off 4 bases at V and 6 bases at J, with 15 bases between the two ends. This CDR3 is CASSAGRDQAGELFF. The CDR3 DNA is TGTGCCAGCAGTGCGGGCAGGGACCAGGCCGGGGAGCTGTTTTTT. Complete variable domain (other parts from reference TRBV2 and TRBJ2-2): EPEVTQTPSHQVTQMGQEVILRCVPISNHLYFYWYRQILGQKVEFLVSFYNNEISEKSEIFDDQFSVERPDGSNFTLKIRSTKLEDSAMYFCASSAGRDQAGELFFGEGSRLTVL.

This clonotype turned up a few times. The gene calls are TRBV4-2 and TRBJ2-2; no reliable D call. There are 14 residues in the CDR3. V was shortened by 1 base and J by 5 bases, with 8 bases between the two germline ends. Germline loops: CDR1 LGHNA, CDR2 YNFKEQ. DNA of the CDR3: TGTGCCAGCAGCCAAGTGACCACGACCGGGGAGCTGTTTTTT. Its protein is CASSQVTTTGELFF.

The V gene is TRBV20-1, the J gene TRBJ1-5, with 9 bases that match TRBD1. Germline assignment: CDR1 DFQATT and CDR2 SNEGSKA (reference sequence). The V segment lost 0 bases and the J segment 5 bases; nucleotides outside the gene matches: 8. CDR3 length: 16 amino acids. CDR3 sequence reads: CSAREMSDRGYQPQHF. DNA for the CDR3: TGCAGTGCTAGAGAGATGTCGGACAGGGGTTATCAGCCCCAGCATTTT.

The chain recombines TRBV5-1 with TRBJ2-4; TRBD2 might be the D (5 bases). Germline V gene lookup returns CDR1 SGHRS and CDR2 YFSETQ. V dropped 0 bases and J dropped 13 bases, with 17 bases sitting between them. This CDR3 is built from 14 residues. This CDR3 reads CASSLAILPREQYF. CDR3 DNA: TGCGCCAGCAGCTTGGCCATCCTCCCGAGGGAGCAGTACTTC.

The chain couples TRBV9 to TRBJ2-3; 8 bases fit TRBD2. The CDR3 is 15 amino acids. The germline V gene has CDR1 SGDLS and CDR2 YYNGEE. Unmatched junction bases numbered 6, after V lost 2 bases and J lost 4 bases. CDR3 sequence: CASSVGTRVPDTQYF. The CDR3 bases are TGTGCCAGCAGCGTCGGGACTAGAGTGCCAGATACGCAGTATTTT.

The J gene is TRBJ1-5, the V gene TRBV6-5; D possibly corresponds to TRBD1 (5 bases). CDR1 is MNHEY and CDR2 is SVGAGI in the germline V gene. The CDR3 extends over 15 amino acids. Between the trimmed V and J ends, which lost 5 bases and 2 bases, there was a span of 13 bases. In nucleotides, the CDR3 is TGTGCCAGCAGTCCCCAGGGTTGGGGCAATCAGCCCCAGCATTTT. Amino acid sequence: CASSPQGWGNQPQHF.

This clonotype was found a few times. The rearrangement links TRBV20-1 to TRBJ1-4; D perhaps matches TRBD1 (6 bases). Germline-derived CDR1 and CDR2 are DFQATT and SNEGSKA (reference sequence). Between the trimmed V and J ends, which lost 0 bases and 3 bases, there was a span of 20 bases. The CDR3 is 18 amino acids. CDR3 loop: CSARDQRGTGKPNEKLFF. CDR3 bases: TGCAGTGCTAGAGATCAACGCGGTACAGGGAAGCCTAATGAAAAACTGTTTTTT.

This clonotype appeared a single time. This chain links TRBV20-1 with TRBJ2-7; perhaps D is TRBD1 or TRBD2 (6 bases each). V was shortened by 3 bases and J by 3 bases, with 15 bases between the two germline ends. CDR3 length: 14 residues. Germline V gene lookup returns CDR1 DFQATT and CDR2 SNEGSKA (reference sequence). The CDR3 region is CSARLRDKGYEQYF. CDR3 nucleotides: TGCAGTGCTAGGTTGCGGGACAAAGGCTACGAGCAGTACTTC.

The V call is TRBV12-3 or TRBV12-4, the J call TRBJ1-5, with 7 bases lining up with TRBD1. The CDR3 has 17 residues. After removal of 6 bases from V and 5 bases from J, the junction contained 16 bases not matched to a gene. The CDR3 sequence: CASRLVPTRTGDQPQHF. In DNA form, the CDR3 reads TGTGCCAGCAGACTGGTTCCGACTAGGACAGGCGATCAGCCCCAGCATTTT.

The CDR3 DNA reads as TGTGCCAGCAGTTCGACTGGTGACAATGAGCAGTTCTTC. Translation: CASSSTGDNEQFF. V usage is TRBV7-9 and J usage is TRBJ2-1; D ambiguous. V lost 6 bases to trimming and J lost 5 bases, with 11 bases between them. Germline CDR1 and CDR2: SEHNR and FQNEAQ (reference sequence). CDR3 length equals 13 residues.

The CDR3 DNA follows: TGTGCCAGCAGCTTGTTGGGCGGGACAGGGGCCTACGAGCAGTACTTC. Translated, it gives CASSLLGGTGAYEQYF. The V call is TRBV7-2, the J call TRBJ2-7; 10 bases are a match to TRBD1. This CDR3 comprises 16 residues. After removal of 3 bases from V and 2 bases from J, the junction contained 7 bases not matched to a gene. Germline loops: CDR1 SGHTA, CDR2 FQGNSA.

Only a few counts were recorded for this clonotype. Here the CDR3 DNA reads TGTGCCAGCAGTTGGGGACACCAAGAGACCCAGTACTTC. This encodes CASSWGHQETQYF. V usage is TRBV6-2 or TRBV6-3 and J usage is TRBJ2-5; D could derive from TRBD1 or TRBD2 (5 bases each). In germline, CDR1 is MNHEY, CDR2 SVGEGT. CDR3 length: 13 residues. Trimming shortened V by 4 bases and J by 0 bases, and 6 bases separated the two germline ends.

This chain connects TRBV25-1 to TRBJ1-2; 7 positions agree with TRBD1. This CDR3 is 14 amino acids long. Germline V gene lookup returns CDR1 MGHDK and CDR2 SYGVNS. Trimming cost V 1 base and J 6 bases; bases outside gene matches: 5. The CDR3 loop reads CASSEFTGENGYTF. CDR3 coding DNA: TGTGCCAGCAGTGAATTCACAGGGGAGAATGGCTACACCTTC.

This clonotype was picked up one time. At one end, the junction sequence differs from germline, possibly due to a read error. This chain joins TRBV7-2 and TRBJ1-2, with TRBD1 matching 7 bases. CDR3 size: 13 residues. CDR1 and CDR2 from the germline V gene are SGHTA and FQGNSA. The CDR3 DNA reads as TGTGCCAGCAGCGGTCGACAGGGAGCTGGCCACACCTTC. This codes for CASSGRQGAGHTF.

This clonotype was counted only a few times. CDR3 sequence: CASSLAPGRDTQYF. CDR3 bases: TGCGCCAGCAGCTTGGCCCCAGGGAGAGATACGCAGTATTTT. The V gene is TRBV5-1, the J gene TRBJ2-3; D might be TRBD1 or TRBD2, each matching 5 bases. V was clipped by 0 bases and J by 5 bases, with 10 bases between them. The length of the CDR3 is 14 residues. Germline V gene sequence: CDR1 SGHRS, CDR2 YFSETQ. Full variable domain (rest looked up from reference TRBV5-1 and TRBJ2-3): KAGVTQTPRYLIKTRGQQVTLSCSPISGHRSVSWYQQTPGQGLQFLFEYFSETQRNKGNFPGRFSGRQFSNSRSEMNVSTLELGDSALYLCASSLAPGRDTQYFGPGTRLTVL.

As regards this clonotype: A much larger clonotype is one base distant, so this may be a read error. The V call is TRBV3-1, the J call TRBJ2-3, with no clear D. Deletions cut 2 bases from V and 0 bases from J, with 9 bases between. Germline CDR1 and CDR2: LGHDT and YNNKEL (reference sequence). CDR3 size: 15 residues. CDR3 DNA sequence: TGTGCCAGCAGCCAAAGCCGAGGTAGCACAGATACGCAGTATTTT. Translating gives CASSQSRGSTDTQYF.

On this clonotype: The germline gene is not matched at one end of the junction; a read error may be the cause. The genes are TRBV20-1 and TRBJ2-1; tentative D call: TRBD1 (5 bases). This CDR3 contains 13 residues. Germline V lookup: CDR1 DFQATT, CDR2 SNEGSKA (reference sequence). The DNA of the CDR3 is TGCAGTGCTTCAGCAACGGTGGACAATGAACAGTTCTTC. Translated: CSASATVDNEQFF.

This rearrangement joins TRBV20-1 to TRBJ2-3; 8 bases map to TRBD2. This CDR3 is built from 16 residues. V lost 5 bases, J lost 0 bases, and 10 bases stayed unmatched. CDR1 is DFQATT and CDR2 is SNEGSKA in the germline V gene (reference sequence). The CDR3 loop reads CSARGGFPGSTDTQYF. The CDR3 bases are TGCAGTGCTCGGGGGGGGTTCCCAGGTAGCACAGATACGCAGTATTTT.

In its sample, this clonotype was seen a few times. This chain joins TRBV5-1 and TRBJ2-3, with 7 bases aligning to TRBD2. Germline CDR1 is SGHRS and CDR2 is YFSETQ. The junction had 8 bases not matched to a gene; V was cut back by 3 bases and J by 4 bases. The CDR3 totals 15 residues. The CDR3 DNA reads as TGCGCCAGCAGCTCGGGACTACGGTCGGCAGATACGCAGTATTTT. Protein product: CASSSGLRSADTQYF.

The genes are TRBV20-1 and TRBJ2-7; TRBD1 matches 7 bases. CDR1 and CDR2 from the germline V gene are DFQATT and SNEGSKA (reference sequence). J was trimmed by 5 bases and V by 0 bases; bases with no gene match: 10. CDR3 length equals 15 residues. CDR3 region: CSARDLTGKSNEQYF. CDR3 bases: TGCAGTGCTAGAGATCTGACAGGGAAAAGCAACGAGCAGTACTTC.

The rearrangement uses TRBV5-5 and TRBJ1-1, with 7 bases lining up with TRBD1. In germline, CDR1 is SGHKS, CDR2 YYEKEE (reference sequence). CDR3 length equals 15 residues. The junction had 8 bases not matched to a gene; V was cut back by 5 bases and J by 1 base. CDR3 DNA sequence: TGTGCCAGCAGGTATCCGGGACAGCAGAACACTGAAGCTTTCTTT. Its protein product is CASRYPGQQNTEAFF.